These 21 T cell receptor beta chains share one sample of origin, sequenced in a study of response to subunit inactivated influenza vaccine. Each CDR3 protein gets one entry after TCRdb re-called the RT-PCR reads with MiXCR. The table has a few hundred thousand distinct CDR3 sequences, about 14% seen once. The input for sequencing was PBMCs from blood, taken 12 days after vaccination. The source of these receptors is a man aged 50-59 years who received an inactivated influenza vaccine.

CDR3 sequence reads: CASSYSSRGIGTQYF. CDR3 nucleotide sequence: TGTGCCAGCAGTTACTCGTCTAGAGGAATCGGTACGCAGTATTTT. This chain joins TRBV6-5 and TRBJ2-3; D unresolved. The CDR3 extends over 15 amino acids. V shed 0 bases and J shed 8 bases, with 15 bases lying between them. Per the germline V gene, CDR1 is MNHEY and CDR2 is SVGAGI.

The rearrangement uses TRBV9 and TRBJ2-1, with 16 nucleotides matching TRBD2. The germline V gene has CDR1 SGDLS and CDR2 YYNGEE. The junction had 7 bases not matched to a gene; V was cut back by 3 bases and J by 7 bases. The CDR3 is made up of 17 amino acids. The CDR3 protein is CASSAGLAGGPQNEQFF. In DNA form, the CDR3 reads TGTGCCAGCAGCGCGGGACTAGCGGGGGGGCCTCAAAATGAGCAGTTCTTC.

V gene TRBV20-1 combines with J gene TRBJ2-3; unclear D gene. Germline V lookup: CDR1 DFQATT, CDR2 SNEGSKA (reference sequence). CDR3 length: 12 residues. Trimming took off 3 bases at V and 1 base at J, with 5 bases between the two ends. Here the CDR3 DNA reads TGCAGTGCTAGGGACCGCACAGATACGCAGTATTTT. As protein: CSARDRTDTQYF.

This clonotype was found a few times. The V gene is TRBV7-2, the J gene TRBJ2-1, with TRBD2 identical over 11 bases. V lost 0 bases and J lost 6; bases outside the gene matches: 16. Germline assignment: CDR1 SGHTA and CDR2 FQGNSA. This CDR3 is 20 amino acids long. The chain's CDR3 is CASSLAGPTSGSLRFNEQFF. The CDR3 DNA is TGTGCCAGCAGCTTAGCGGGCCCAACTAGCGGGAGCCTACGCTTCAATGAGCAGTTCTTC.

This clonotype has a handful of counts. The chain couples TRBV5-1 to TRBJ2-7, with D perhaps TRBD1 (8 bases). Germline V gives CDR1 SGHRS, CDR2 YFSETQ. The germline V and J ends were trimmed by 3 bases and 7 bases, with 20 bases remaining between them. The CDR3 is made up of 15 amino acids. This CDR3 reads CASSSRTGQGGEQYF. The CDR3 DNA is TGCGCCAGCAGCTCCCGGACAGGGCAGGGGGGGGAGCAGTACTTC.

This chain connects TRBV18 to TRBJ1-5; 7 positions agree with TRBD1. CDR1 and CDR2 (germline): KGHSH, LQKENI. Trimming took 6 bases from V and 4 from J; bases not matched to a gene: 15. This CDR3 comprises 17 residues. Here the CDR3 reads CASSLNGRGGLNQPQHF. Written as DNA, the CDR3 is TGTGCCAGCTCTCTTAATGGAAGAGGGGGCTTGAATCAGCCCCAGCATTTT. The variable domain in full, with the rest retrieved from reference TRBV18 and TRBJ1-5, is NAGVMQNPRHLVRRRGQEARLRCSPMKGHSHVYWYRQLPEEGLKFMVYLQKENIIDESGMPKERFSAEFPKEGPSILRIQQVVRGDSAAYFCASSLNGRGGLNQPQHFGDGTRLSIL.

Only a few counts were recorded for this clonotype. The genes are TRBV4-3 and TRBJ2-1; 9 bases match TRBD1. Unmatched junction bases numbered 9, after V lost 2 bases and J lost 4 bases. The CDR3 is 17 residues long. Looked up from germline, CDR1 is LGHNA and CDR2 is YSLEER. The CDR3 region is CASSQTLVDRGYNEQFF. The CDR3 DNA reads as TGCGCCAGCAGCCAAACACTCGTGGACAGGGGTTACAATGAGCAGTTCTTC.

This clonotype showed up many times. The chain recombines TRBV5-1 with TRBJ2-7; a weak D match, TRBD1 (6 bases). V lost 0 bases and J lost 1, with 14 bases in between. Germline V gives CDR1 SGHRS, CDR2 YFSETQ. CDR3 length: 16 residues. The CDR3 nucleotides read TGCGCCAGCAGCTTGGGGCCCGACAGGTTGTCCTACGAGCAGTACTTC. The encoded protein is CASSLGPDRLSYEQYF.

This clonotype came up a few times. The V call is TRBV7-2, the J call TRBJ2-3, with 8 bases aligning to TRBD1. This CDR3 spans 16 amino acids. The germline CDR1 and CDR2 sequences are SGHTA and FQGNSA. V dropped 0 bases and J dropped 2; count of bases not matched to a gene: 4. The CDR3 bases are TGTGCCAGCAGCTTAGCTTCGGGACAGGTCACAGATACGCAGTATTTT. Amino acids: CASSLASGQVTDTQYF.

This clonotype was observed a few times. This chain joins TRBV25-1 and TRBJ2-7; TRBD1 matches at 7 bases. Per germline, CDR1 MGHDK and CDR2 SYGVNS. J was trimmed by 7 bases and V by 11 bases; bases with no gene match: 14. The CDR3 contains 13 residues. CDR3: CASAVDRAEEQYF. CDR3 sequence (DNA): TGTGCCTCCGCGGTCGACAGGGCAGAGGAGCAGTACTTC.

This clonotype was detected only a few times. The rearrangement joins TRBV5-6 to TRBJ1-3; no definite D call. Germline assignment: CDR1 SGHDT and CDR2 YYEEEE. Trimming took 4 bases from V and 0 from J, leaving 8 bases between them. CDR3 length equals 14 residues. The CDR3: CASSPTYSGNTIYF. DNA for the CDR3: TGTGCCAGCAGCCCTACGTACTCTGGAAACACCATATATTTT. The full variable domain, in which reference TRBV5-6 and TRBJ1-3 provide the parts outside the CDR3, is DAGVTQSPTHLIKTRGQQVTLRCSPKSGHDTVSWYQQALGQGPQFIFQYYEEEERQRGNFPDRFSGHQFPNYSSELNVNALLLGDSALYLCASSPTYSGNTIYFGEGSWLTVV.

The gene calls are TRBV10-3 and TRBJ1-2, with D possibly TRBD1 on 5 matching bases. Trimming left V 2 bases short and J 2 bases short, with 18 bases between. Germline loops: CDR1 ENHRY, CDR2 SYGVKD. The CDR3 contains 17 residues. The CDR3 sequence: CAISEVGRDRGNYGYTF. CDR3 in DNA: TGTGCCATCAGTGAGGTGGGAAGGGACCGAGGCAACTATGGCTACACCTTC.

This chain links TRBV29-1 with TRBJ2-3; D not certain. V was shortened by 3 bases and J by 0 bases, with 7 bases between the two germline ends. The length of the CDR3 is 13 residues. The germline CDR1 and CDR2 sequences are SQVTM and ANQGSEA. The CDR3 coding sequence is TGCAGCGTTGATTTTGACAGCACAGATACGCAGTATTTT. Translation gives CSVDFDSTDTQYF.

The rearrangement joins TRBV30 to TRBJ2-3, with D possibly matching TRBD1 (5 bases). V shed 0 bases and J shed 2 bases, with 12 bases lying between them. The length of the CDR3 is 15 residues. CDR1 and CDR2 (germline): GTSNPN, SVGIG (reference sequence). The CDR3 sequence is CAWSVGQTPTDTQYF. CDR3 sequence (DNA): TGTGCCTGGAGTGTGGGGCAGACCCCCACAGATACGCAGTATTTT.

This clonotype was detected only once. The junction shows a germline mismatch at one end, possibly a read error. Here the CDR3 reads CASSSLRVTGGDDMQYF. In DNA form, the CDR3 reads TGCGCCAGCAGCTCCTTACGGGTGACAGGGGGCGACGATATGCAGTATTTT. This rearrangement joins TRBV5-1 to TRBJ2-3; 10 bases map to TRBD1. The CDR3 contains 17 residues. From germline, CDR1 is SGHRS and CDR2 YFSETQ. Looking up the rest from reference TRBV5-1 and TRBJ2-3 gives the full variable domain: KAGVTQTPRYLIKTRGQQVTLSCSPISGHRSVSWYQQTPGQGLQFLFEYFSETQRNKGNFPGRFSGRQFSNSRSEMNVSTLELGDSALYLCASSSLRVTGGDDMQYFGPGTRLTVL.

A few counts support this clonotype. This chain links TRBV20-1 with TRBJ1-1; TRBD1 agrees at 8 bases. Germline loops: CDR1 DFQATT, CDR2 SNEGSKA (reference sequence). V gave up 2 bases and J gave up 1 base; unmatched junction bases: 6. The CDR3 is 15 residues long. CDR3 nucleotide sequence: TGCAGTGCTAGACCGCGGGGACAGGCGAACACTGAAGCTTTCTTT. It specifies CSARPRGQANTEAFF.

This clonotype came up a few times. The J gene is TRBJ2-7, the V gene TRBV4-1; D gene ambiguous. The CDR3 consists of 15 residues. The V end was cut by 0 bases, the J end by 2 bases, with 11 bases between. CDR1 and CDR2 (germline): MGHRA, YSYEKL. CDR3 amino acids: CASSQDRRQTYEQYF. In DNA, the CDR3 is TGCGCCAGCAGCCAAGATAGGAGACAAACCTACGAGCAGTACTTC.

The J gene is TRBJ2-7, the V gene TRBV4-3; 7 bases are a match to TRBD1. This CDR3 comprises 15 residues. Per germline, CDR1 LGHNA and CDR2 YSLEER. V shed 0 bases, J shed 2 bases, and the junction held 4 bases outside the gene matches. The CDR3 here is CASSQEITGAYEQYF. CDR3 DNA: TGCGCCAGCAGCCAAGAGATTACAGGGGCCTACGAGCAGTACTTC.

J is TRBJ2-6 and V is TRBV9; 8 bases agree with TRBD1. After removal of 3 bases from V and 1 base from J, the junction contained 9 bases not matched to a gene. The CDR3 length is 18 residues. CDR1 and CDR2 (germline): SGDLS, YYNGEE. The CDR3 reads CASSEPGQAYSGANVLTF. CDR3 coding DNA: TGTGCCAGCAGCGAACCGGGACAGGCATATTCTGGGGCCAACGTCCTGACTTTC.

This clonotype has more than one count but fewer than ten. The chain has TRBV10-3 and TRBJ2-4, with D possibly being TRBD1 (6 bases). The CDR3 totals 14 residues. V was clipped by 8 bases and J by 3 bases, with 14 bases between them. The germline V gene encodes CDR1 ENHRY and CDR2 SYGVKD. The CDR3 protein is CAIAKGDGKNIQYF. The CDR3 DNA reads TGTGCCATCGCTAAGGGGGATGGCAAAAACATTCAGTACTTC.

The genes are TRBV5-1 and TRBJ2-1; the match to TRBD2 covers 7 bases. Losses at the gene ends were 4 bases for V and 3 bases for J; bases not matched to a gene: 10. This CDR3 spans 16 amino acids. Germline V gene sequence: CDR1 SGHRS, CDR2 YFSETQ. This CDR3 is CASSPPWGGVYNEQFF. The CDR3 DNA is TGCGCCAGCAGCCCACCGTGGGGGGGGGTCTACAATGAGCAGTTCTTC.